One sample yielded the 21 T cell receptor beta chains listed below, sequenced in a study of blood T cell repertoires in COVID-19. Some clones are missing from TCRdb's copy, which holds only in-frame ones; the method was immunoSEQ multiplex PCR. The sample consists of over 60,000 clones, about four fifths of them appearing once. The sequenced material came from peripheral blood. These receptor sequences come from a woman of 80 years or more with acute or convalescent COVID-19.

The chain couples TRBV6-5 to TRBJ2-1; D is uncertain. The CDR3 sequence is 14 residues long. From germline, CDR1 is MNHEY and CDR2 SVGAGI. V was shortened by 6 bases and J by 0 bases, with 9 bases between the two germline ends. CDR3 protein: CASRTLSSYNEQFF. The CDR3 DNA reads TGTGCCAGCAGAACGCTGAGCTCCTACAATGAGCAGTTCTTC.

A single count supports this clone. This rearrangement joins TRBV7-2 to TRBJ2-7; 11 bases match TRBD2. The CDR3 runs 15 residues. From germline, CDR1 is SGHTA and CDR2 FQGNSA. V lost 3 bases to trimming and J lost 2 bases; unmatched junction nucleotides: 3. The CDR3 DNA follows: TGTGCCAGCAGCTTCGGGACTAGCGGTCCCTACGAGCAGTACTTC. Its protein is CASSFGTSGPYEQYF.

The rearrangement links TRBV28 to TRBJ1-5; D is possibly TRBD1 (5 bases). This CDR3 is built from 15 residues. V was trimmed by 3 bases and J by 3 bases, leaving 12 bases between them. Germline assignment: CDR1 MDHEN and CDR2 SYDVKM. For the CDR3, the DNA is TGTGCCAGCAGTTTCTCTGACAGATACAATCAGCCCCAGCATTTT. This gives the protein CASSFSDRYNQPQHF.

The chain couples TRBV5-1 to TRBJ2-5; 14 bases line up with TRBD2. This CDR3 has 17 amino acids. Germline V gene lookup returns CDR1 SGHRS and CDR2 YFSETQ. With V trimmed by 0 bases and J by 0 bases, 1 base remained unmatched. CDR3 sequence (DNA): TGCGCCAGCAGCTTGGGGACTAGCGGGAGGTACCAAGAGACCCAGTACTTC. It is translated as CASSLGTSGRYQETQYF.

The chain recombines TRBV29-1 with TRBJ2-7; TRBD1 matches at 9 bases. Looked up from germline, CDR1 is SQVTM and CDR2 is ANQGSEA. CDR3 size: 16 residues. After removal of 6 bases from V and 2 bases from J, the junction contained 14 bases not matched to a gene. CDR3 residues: CSVGQGLNHLPYEQYF. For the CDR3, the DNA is TGCAGCGTAGGACAGGGGCTTAACCACCTACCCTACGAGCAGTACTTC.

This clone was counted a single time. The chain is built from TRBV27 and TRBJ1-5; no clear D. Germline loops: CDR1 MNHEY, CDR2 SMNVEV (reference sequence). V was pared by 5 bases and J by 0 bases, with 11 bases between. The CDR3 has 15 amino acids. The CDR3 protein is CASSATRDSNQPQHF. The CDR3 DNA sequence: TGTGCCAGCAGTGCCACCCGGGATAGCAATCAGCCCCAGCATTTT.

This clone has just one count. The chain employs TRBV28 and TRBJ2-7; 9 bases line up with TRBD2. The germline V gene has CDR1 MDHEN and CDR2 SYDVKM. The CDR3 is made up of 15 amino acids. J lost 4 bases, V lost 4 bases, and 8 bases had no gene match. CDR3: CASSSPHSGSYEQYF. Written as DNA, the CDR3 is TGTGCCAGCAGTTCCCCCCATAGCGGGAGTTACGAGCAGTACTTC.

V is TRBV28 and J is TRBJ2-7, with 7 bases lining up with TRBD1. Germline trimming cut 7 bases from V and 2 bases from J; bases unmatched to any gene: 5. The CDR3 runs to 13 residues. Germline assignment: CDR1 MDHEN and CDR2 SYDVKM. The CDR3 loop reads CASTTGQAYEQYF. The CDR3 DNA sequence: TGTGCCAGCACCACAGGACAGGCCTACGAGCAGTACTTC.

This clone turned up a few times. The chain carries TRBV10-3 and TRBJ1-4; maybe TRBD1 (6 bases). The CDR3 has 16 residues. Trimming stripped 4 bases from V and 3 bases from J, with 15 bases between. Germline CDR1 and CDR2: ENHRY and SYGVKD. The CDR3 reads CAISVQGPAANEKLFF. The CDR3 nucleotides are TGTGCCATCAGTGTTCAGGGGCCGGCGGCTAATGAAAAACTGTTTTTT.

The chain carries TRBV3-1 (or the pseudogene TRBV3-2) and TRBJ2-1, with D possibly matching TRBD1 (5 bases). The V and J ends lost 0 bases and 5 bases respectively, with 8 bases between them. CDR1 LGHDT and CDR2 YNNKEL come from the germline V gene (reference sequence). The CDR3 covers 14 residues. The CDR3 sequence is CASSQDSGNNEQFF. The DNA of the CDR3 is TGTGCCAGCAGCCAAGATTCAGGGAACAATGAGCAGTTCTTC.

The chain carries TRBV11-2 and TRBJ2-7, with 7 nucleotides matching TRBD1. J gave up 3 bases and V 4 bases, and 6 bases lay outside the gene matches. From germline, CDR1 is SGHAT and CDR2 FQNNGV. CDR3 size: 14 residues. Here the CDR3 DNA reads TGTGCCAGCAGCTCGACCACAGGGGTCTACGAGCAGTACTTC. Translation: CASSSTTGVYEQYF.

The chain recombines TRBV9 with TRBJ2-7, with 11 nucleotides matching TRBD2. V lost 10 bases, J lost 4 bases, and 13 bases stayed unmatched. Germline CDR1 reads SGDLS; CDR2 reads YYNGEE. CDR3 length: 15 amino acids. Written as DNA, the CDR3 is TGTGCCCAAGCAAGTGGCGTAGCGGGAGGGTACGAGCAGTACTTC. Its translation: CAQASGVAGGYEQYF.

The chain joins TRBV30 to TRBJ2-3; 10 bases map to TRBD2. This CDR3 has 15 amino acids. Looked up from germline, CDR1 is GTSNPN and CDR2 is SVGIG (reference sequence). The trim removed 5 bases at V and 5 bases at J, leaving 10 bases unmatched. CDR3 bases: TGTGCCTGGGTCGGACTAGCGGAACGCCTAGATACGCAGTATTTT. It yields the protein CAWVGLAERLDTQYF.

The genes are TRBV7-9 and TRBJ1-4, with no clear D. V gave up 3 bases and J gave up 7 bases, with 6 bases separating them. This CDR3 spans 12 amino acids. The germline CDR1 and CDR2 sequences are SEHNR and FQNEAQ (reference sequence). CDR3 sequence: CASSFTSEKLFF. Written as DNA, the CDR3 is TGTGCCAGCAGCTTCACGAGTGAAAAACTGTTTTTT.

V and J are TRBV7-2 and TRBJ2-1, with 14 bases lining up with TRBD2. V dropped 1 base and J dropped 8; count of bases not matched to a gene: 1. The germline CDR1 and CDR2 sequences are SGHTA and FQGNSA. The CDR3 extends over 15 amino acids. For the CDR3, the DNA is TGTGCCAGCAGCTTAGGACTAGCGGGAGGGGATGAGCAGTTCTTC. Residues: CASSLGLAGGDEQFF.

CDR3 residues: CASSLARSGANVLTF. The CDR3 region has the DNA TGCGCCAGCAGCTTGGCGCGCTCTGGGGCCAACGTCCTGACTTTC. The rearrangement joins TRBV5-1 to TRBJ2-6; D ambiguous. Germline CDR1 is SGHRS and CDR2 is YFSETQ. Trimming stripped 0 bases from V and 0 bases from J, with 4 bases between. The CDR3 spans 15 residues.

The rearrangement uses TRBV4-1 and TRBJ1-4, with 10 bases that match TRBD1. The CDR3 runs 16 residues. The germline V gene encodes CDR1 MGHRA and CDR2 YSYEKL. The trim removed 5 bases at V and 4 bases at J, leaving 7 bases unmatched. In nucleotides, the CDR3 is TGCGCCAGCAGCAAAACCTGGACAGGGGGTAATGAAAAACTGTTTTTT. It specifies CASSKTWTGGNEKLFF.

The CDR3 sequence: CASSYSGRKETQYF. The CDR3 coding sequence is TGTGCCAGCAGTTATAGCGGGAGGAAAGAGACCCAGTACTTC. The chain combines TRBV5-6 with TRBJ2-5; TRBD2 matches at 10 bases. Germline V gene sequence: CDR1 SGHDT, CDR2 YYEEEE. This CDR3 has 14 amino acids. V lost 5 bases and J lost 3; bases outside the gene matches: 4.

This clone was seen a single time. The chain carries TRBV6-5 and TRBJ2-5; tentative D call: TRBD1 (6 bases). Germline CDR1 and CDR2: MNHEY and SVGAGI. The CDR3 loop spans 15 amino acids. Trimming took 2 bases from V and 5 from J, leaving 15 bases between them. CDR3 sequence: CASSYDWGQGETQYF. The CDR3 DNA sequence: TGTGCCAGCAGTTACGACTGGGGGCAGGGGGAGACCCAGTACTTC.

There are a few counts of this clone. CDR3 DNA sequence: TGCGCCAGCAGCCTGGGAGGTGGAGCGGGAGTGCCCTACAATGAGCAGTTCTTC. It encodes CASSLGGGAGVPYNEQFF. V is TRBV4-1 and J is TRBJ2-1, with TRBD2 identical over 8 bases. The CDR3 runs 18 residues. The V and J ends lost 4 bases and 2 bases, in that order; junction bases with no gene match: 13. The V gene's germline CDR1 is MGHRA and CDR2 YSYEKL.

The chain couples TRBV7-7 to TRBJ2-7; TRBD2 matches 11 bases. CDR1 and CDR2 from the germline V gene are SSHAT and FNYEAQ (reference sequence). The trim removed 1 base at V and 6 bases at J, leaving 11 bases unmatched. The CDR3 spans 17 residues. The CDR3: CASSLGLGLAGGGEQYF. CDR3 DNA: TGTGCCAGCAGCTTAGGTCTAGGCCTAGCGGGAGGCGGCGAGCAGTACTTC. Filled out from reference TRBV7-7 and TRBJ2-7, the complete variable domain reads GAGVSQSPRYKVTKRGQDVTLRCDPISSHATLYWYQQALGQGPEFLTYFNYEAQPDKSGLPSDRFSAERPEGSISTLTIQRTEQRDSAMYRCASSLGLGLAGGGEQYFGPGTRLTVT.